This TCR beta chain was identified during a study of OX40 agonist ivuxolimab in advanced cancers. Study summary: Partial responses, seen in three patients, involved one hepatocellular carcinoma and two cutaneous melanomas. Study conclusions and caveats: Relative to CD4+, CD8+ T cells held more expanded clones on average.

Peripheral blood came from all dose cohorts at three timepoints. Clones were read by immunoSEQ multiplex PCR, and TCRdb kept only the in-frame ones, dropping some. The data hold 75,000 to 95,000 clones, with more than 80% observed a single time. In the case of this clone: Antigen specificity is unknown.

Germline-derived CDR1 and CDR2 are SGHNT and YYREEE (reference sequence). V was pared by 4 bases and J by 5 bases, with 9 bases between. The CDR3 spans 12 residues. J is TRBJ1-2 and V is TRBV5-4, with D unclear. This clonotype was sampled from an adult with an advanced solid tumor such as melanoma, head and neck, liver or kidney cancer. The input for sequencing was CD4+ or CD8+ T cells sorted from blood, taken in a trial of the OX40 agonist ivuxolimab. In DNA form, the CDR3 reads TGTGCCAGCAGCGCACGGGGTTATGGCTACACCTTC. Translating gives CASSARGYGYTF. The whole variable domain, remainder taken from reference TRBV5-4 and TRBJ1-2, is ETGVTQSPTHLIKTRGQQVTLRCSSQSGHNTVSWYQQALGQGPQFIFQYYREEENGRGNFPPRFSGLQFPNYSSELNVNALELDDSALYLCASSARGYGYTFGSGTRLTVV.